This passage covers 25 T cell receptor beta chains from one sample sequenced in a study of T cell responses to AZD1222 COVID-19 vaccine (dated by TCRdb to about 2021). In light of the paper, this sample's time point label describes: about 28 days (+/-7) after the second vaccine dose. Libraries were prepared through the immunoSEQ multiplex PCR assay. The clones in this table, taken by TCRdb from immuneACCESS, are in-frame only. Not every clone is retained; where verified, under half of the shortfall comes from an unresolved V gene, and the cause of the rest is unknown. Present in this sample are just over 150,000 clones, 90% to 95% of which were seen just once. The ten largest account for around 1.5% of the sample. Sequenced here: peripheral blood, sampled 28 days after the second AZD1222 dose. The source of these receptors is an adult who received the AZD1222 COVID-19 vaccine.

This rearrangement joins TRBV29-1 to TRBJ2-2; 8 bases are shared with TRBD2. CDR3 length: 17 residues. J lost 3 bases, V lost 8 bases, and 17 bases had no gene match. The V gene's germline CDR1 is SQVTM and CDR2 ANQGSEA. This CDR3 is CSLLPEGSGADTGELFF. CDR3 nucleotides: TGCAGCCTCCTCCCGGAGGGTAGCGGGGCTGACACCGGGGAGCTGTTTTTT.

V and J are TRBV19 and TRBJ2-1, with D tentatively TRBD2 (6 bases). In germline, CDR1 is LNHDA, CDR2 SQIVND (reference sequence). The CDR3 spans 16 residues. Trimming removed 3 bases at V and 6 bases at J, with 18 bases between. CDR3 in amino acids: CASSIMDYATANEQFF. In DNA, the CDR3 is TGTGCCAGTAGTATCATGGACTACGCGACCGCCAATGAGCAGTTCTTC.

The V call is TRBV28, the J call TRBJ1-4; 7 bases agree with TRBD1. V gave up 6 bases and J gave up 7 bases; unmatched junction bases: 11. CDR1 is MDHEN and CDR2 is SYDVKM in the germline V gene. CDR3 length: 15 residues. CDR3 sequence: CASSKRQGGGEKLFF. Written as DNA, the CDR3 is TGTGCCAGCAGCAAAAGACAGGGAGGGGGTGAAAAACTGTTTTTT.

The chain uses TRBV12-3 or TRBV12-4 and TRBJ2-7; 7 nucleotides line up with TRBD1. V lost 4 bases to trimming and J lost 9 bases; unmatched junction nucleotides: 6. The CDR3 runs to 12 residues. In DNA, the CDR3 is TGTGCCAGCAGTTCCGACAGGGCCGGGCAGTACTTC. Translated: CASSSDRAGQYF.

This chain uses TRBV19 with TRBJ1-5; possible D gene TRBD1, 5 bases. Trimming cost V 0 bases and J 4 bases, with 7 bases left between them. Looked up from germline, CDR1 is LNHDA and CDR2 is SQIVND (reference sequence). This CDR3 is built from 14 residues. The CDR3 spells CASSIEGGNQPQHF. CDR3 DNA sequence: TGTGCCAGTAGTATAGAGGGGGGTAATCAGCCCCAGCATTTT.

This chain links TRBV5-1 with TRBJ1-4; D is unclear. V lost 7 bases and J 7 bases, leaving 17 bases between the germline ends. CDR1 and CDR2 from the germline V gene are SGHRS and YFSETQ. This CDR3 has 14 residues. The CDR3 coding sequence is TGCGCCAGCGCAGTTTCGGGGAAGAGTGAAAAACTGTTTTTT. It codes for CASAVSGKSEKLFF.

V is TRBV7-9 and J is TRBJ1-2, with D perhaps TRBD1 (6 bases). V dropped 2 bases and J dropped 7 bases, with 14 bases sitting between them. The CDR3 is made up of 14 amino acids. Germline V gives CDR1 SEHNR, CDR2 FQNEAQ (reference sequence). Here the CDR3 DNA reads TGTGCCAGCAGCTTAAGGGGGGGCAGCGGTGGCTACACCTTC. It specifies CASSLRGGSGGYTF. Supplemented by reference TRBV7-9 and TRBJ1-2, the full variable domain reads DTGVSQNPRHKITKRGQNVTFRCDPISEHNRLYWYRQTLGQGPEFLTYFQNEAQLEKSRLLSDRFSAERPKGSFSTLEIQRTEQGDSAMYLCASSLRGGSGGYTFGSGTRLTVV.

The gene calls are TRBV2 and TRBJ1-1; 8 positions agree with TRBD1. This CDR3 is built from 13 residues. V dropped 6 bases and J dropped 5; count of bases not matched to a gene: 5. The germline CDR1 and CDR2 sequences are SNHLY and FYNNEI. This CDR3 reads CASRDRESTEAFF. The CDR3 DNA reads TGTGCCAGCAGGGACAGGGAGTCGACTGAAGCTTTCTTT.

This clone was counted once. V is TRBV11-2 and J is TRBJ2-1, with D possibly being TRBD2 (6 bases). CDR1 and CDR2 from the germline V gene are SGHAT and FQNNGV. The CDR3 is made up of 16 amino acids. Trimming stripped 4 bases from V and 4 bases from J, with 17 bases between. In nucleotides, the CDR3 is TGTGCCAGCAGCTACGGGACGGGGCTAGCGTACAATGAGCAGTTCTTC. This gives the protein CASSYGTGLAYNEQFF.

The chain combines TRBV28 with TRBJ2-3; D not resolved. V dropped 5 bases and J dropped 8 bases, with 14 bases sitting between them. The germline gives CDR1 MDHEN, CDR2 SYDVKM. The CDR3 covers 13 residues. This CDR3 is CASSPSVPGTQYF. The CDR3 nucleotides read TGTGCCAGCAGTCCCTCGGTCCCGGGTACGCAGTATTTT.

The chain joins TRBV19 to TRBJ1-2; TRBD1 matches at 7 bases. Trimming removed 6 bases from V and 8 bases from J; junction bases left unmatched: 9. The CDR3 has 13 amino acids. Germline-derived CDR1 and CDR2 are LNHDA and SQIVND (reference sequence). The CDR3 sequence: CASSRDRAGGYTF. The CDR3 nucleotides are TGTGCCAGTAGCCGGGACAGAGCGGGGGGCTACACCTTC.

The CDR3 is CAWSKEPISWGAFF. DNA for the CDR3: TGTGCCTGGAGCAAGGAACCGATCTCCTGGGGCGCTTTCTTT. This sequence joins TRBV30 and TRBJ1-1, with a weak D call TRBD1 (5 bases). The CDR3 consists of 14 residues. The V end lost 3 bases, the J end lost 11 bases, and 22 bases lay between the germline ends. Germline lookup yields CDR1 GTSNPN and CDR2 SVGIG (reference sequence).

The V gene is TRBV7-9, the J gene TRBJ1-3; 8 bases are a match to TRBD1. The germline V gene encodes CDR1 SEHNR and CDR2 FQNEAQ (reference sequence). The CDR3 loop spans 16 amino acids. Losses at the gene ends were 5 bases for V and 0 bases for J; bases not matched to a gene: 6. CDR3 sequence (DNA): TGTGCCAGCAGCACCCCGACAGGGGACTCTGGAAACACCATATATTTT. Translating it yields CASSTPTGDSGNTIYF.

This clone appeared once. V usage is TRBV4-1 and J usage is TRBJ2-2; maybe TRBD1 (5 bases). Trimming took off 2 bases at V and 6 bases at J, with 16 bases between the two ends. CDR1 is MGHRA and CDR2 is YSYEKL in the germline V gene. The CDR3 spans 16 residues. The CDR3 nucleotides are TGCGCCAGCAGCCAAATTTTTCAGGGAAGGGCCGGGGAGCTGTTTTTT. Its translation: CASSQIFQGRAGELFF.

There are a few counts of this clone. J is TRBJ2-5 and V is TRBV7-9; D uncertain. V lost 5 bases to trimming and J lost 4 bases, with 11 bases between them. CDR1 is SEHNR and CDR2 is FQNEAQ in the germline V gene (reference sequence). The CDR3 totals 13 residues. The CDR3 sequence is CASSLLFRETQYF. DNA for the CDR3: TGTGCCAGCAGCCTACTTTTTCGAGAGACCCAGTACTTC.

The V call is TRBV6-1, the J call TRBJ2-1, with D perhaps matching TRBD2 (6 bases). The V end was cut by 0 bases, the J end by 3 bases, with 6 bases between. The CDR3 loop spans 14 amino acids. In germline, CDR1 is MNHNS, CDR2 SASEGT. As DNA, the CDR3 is TGTGCCAGCAGTGAAGCTAGCGGCTACAATGAGCAGTTCTTC. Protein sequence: CASSEASGYNEQFF.

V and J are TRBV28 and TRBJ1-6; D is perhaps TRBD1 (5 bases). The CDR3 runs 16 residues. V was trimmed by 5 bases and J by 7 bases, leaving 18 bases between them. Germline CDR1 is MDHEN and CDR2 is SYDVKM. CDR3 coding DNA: TGTGCCAGCAGTCCACAAACGGCAGGGCGCAATTCACCCCTCCACTTT. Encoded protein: CASSPQTAGRNSPLHF.

CDR3 region: CASSLRHAPGELFF. Written as DNA, the CDR3 is TGTGCCAGCAGCCTTCGACACGCTCCTGGGGAGCTGTTTTTT. This chain joins TRBV14 and TRBJ2-2; D call uncertain. V was cut by 4 bases and J by 8 bases, with 14 bases left in between. CDR1 is SGHDN and CDR2 is FVKESK in the germline V gene. This CDR3 has 14 amino acids.

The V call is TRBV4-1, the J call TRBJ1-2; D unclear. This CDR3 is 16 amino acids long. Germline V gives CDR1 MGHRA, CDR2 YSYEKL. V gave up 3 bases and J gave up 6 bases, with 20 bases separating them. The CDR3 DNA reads TGCGCCAGCAGCCAGTCCGTCTCGGGGAGAGGTAATGGCTACACCTTC. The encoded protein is CASSQSVSGRGNGYTF.

The CDR3: CASRATGGPTGELFF. The CDR3 nucleotides are TGTGCCAGCCGGGCGACAGGGGGCCCTACCGGGGAGCTGTTTTTT. The chain employs TRBV6-5 and TRBJ2-2, with TRBD1 identical over 10 bases. The V segment lost 8 bases and the J segment 5 bases; nucleotides outside the gene matches: 8. The germline V gene has CDR1 MNHEY and CDR2 SVGAGI. CDR3 length equals 15 residues.

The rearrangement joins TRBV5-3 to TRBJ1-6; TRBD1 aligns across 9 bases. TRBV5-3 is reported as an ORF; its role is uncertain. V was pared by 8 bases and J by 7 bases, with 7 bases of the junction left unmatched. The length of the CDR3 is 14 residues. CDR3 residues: CARPQGAENSPLHF. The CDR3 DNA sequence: TGTGCCAGGCCACAGGGGGCAGAGAATTCACCCCTCCACTTT.

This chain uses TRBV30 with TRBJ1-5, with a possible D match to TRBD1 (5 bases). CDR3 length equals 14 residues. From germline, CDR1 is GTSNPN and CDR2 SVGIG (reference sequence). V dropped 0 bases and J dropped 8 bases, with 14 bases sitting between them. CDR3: CAWSVQRGREPQHF. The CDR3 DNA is TGTGCCTGGAGTGTACAGCGGGGCAGGGAGCCCCAGCATTTT.

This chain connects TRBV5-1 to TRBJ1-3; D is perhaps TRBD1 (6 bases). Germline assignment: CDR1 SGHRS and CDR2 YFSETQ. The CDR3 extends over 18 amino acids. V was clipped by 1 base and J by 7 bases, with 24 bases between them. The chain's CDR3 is CASSLNPQQGGPGNTIYF. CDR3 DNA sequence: TGCGCCAGCAGCTTGAACCCTCAACAGGGTGGCCCAGGGAACACCATATATTTT.

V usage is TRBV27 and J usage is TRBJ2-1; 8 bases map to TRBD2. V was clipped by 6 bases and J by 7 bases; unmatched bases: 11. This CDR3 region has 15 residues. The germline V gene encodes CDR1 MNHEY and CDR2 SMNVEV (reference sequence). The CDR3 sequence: CASSFLSSGANEQFF. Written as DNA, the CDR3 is TGTGCCAGCAGCTTCCTTAGTAGCGGGGCTAATGAGCAGTTCTTC.

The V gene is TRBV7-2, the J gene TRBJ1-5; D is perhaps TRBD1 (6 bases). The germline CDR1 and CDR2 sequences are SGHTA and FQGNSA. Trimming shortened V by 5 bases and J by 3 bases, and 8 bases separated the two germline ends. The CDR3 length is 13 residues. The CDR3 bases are TGTGCCAGCAGCCGGGGGCCCAATCAGCCCCAGCATTTT. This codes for CASSRGPNQPQHF.